This is a list of T cell receptor beta chains from one sample in a study of blood T cell repertoires in COVID-19. Sequenced by immunoSEQ multiplex PCR; TCRdb stores in-frame clones only, minus some. Among about 50,000 clones listed, 85% to 90% were seen once. The specimen was peripheral blood. The origin of the receptors is a woman aged 80 or older with COVID-19, enrolled during active disease. Each CDR3 is given with its conserved first and last residue. A D gene is named only where the DNA matches it firmly. A row's size may be missing; if present it is once, few, many or a size class.

D,size,length,J,V,DNA,CDR3
.,.,13,TRBJ1-2,TRBV30,TGTGCCTGGAAACATCCTTGGGCCCATGGCTACACCTTC,CAWKHPWAHGYTF
TRBD1,.,17,TRBJ1-3,TRBV5-1,TGCGCCAGCAGCATCGGGACAGGGGAATTCTCTGGAAACACCATATATTTT,CASSIGTGEFSGNTIYF
TRBD1,.,16,TRBJ1-4,TRBV6-5,TGTGCCAGCAGTTCCCGCTCCGGGACAGGGGGGGAAAAACTGTTTTTT,CASSSRSGTGGEKLFF
TRBD1,.,15,TRBJ2-7,TRBV24-1,TGTGCCACCAGTGATACTGGGACAGGGAACTACGAGCAGTACTTC,CATSDTGTGNYEQYF
TRBD2,.,16,TRBJ2-7,TRBV28,TGTGCCAGCAGTGTCACTAGCGGGAGAATCTCCTACGAGCAGTACTTC,CASSVTSGRISYEQYF
TRBD2,.,18,TRBJ2-1,TRBV28,TGTGCCAGCAGTTCCGGTTCCCTTACTAGCGGGGTTTACAATGAGCAGTTCTTC,CASSSGSLTSGVYNEQFF
.,.,15,TRBJ2-4,TRBV4-1,TGCGCCAGCAGCCAAATCCTAAGACAGGATAACATTCAGTACTTC,CASSQILRQDNIQYF
TRBD2,.,16,TRBJ2-2,TRBV5-4,TGTGCCAGCAGCTCCCGTCGAGCGGGAGGCACCGGGGAGCTGTTTTTT,CASSSRRAGGTGELFF
TRBD2,.,16,TRBJ2-3,TRBV5-1,TGCGCCAGCAGCTTGGCTCGGGGGGTGAGCACAGATACGCAGTATTTT,CASSLARGVSTDTQYF
TRBD1,.,13,TRBJ1-5,TRBV6-1,TGTGCCACCCGACGACAGGGAAATCAGCCCCAGCATTTT,CATRRQGNQPQHF
.,.,15,TRBJ1-4,TRBV5-4,TGTGCCAGCAGCTCCGACCAGGGGACTAATGAAAAACTGTTTTTT,CASSSDQGTNEKLFF
.,.,15,TRBJ2-2,TRBV6-5,TGTGCCAGCAGTTACGCAATGACTGGTACCGGGGAGCTGTTTTTT,CASSYAMTGTGELFF
TRBD2,.,18,TRBJ2-4,TRBV7-2,TGTGCCAGCAGCCCGACGAGCGGGAGGCCGGGACGGGGAAACATTCAGTACTTC,CASSPTSGRPGRGNIQYF
TRBD2,.,16,TRBJ2-3,TRBV10-1,TGCGCCAGCAGTGGACGGGCGGGGGGTAGCACAGATACGCAGTATTTT,CASSGRAGGSTDTQYF
TRBD1,.,15,TRBJ1-4,TRBV5-5,TGTGCCAGCAGCCAAAGACAGGGGGCGCGGGAAAAACTGTTTTTT,CASSQRQGAREKLFF
.,once,14,TRBJ2-1,TRBV2,TGTGCCAGCAGTGAGGTATTGCTGGGAGATCGGCAGTTCTTC,CASSEVLLGDRQFF